The T cell receptor beta chain described here comes from a study of shared clonotypes between healthy human individuals. This clone was recorded once. Sequenced by immunoSEQ multiplex PCR; TCRdb stores in-frame clones only, minus some. The sample yields approximately 940,000 clones, approximately 76% seen once. Donors were healthy HIV-negative adults without recent acute infections or vaccinations. Only Caucasian adults living in Nashville, Tennessee served as donors. This CDR3 contains 14 residues. Trimming took 4 bases from V and 6 from J, leaving 13 bases between them. Germline V lookup: CDR1 SGHDT, CDR2 YYEEEE.

The sequencing input was memory CD4+ T cells sorted from blood. Subset of the sample: CD45RA-negative fraction. The gene calls are TRBV5-6 and TRBJ2-2; possibly TRBD2 for D (5 bases). The sequence was collected from a man aged 18 to 30 in good health. The CDR3 loop reads CASSPDLRAGELFF. The CDR3 DNA is TGTGCCAGCAGCCCGGACCTGAGGGCCGGGGAGCTGTTTTTT.